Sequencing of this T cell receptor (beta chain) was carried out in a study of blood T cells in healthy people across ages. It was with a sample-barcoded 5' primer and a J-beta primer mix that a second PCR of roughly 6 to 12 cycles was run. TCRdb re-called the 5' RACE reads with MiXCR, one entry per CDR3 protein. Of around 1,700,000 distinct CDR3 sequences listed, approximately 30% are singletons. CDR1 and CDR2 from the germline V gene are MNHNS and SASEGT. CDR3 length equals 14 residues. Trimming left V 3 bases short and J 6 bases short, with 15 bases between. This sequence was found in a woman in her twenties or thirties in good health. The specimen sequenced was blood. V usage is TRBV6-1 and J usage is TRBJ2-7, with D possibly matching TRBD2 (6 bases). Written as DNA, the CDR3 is TGTGCCAGCAGTGACGGCCGGGTAGCGGTCGAGCAGTACTTC. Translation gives CASSDGRVAVEQYF.